This T cell receptor (beta chain) was observed in a study of T-cell reconstitution after alpha-beta-depleted transplantation in children. Unique molecular identifiers were incorporated during preparation of the TCRbeta library. Via MiXCR, TCRdb re-called the PCR reads, giving one row per CDR3 protein. The repertoire has some 830,000 distinct CDR3 sequences, less than 20% of them found once; the top ten carry 5%. CDR1 and CDR2 (germline): MGHRA, YSYEKL. J gave up 5 bases and V 4 bases, and 14 bases lay outside the gene matches. CDR3 length equals 18 residues. This clonotype was found a few times. The antigen remains undetermined. Study results and limitations: By one year post-transplant, T-cell counts and diversity largely arose from T cells that were newly produced. Reportedly, only several hundred clones from non-depleted graft cells drove alpha-beta T-cell counts at about two months.

V is TRBV4-1 and J is TRBJ2-1; TRBD2 agrees at 10 bases. Sequenced material: PBMCs, mostly from graft donor cells, taken 360 days after TCRalphabeta/CD19-depleted stem cell transplant. This receptor was identified in a male patient under 18 who had a stem cell transplant for acute lymphoblastic leukemia, so the T cells may come from the graft donor. This CDR3 is CASSLQGAGGLGNNEQFF. CDR3 coding DNA: TGCGCCAGCAGCCTGCAAGGAGCGGGAGGGCTTGGGAACAATGAGCAGTTCTTC.